A single sample is the source of the 29 T cell receptor beta chains below, sequenced in a study of PD-1 blockade in classical Hodgkin lymphoma. Generated by immunoSEQ multiplex PCR, the TCRdb table keeps only in-frame clones and is missing some. This sample has some 93,000 clones; just under 95% occur once, and the top ten carry 2.8%. Every patient was affected by relapse after autologous stem cell transplantation, while exposure to brentuximab vedotin was not uniform. The sequences come from peripheral blood mononuclear cells (PBMCs), collected at baseline. These receptors originate from a human donor with classical Hodgkin lymphoma.

V usage is TRBV6-6 and J usage is TRBJ2-7, with 10 bases that match TRBD2. The V gene end was trimmed by 7 bases and the J gene end by 2 bases; junction bases not matched to a gene: 5. CDR1 and CDR2 from the germline V gene are MNHNY and SVGAGI (reference sequence). This CDR3 is 14 amino acids long. CDR3 sequence (DNA): TGTGCCAGCACCCCGGGACTAGCGACCTACGAGCAGTACTTC. This encodes CASTPGLATYEQYF.

This sequence joins TRBV6-1 and TRBJ1-5; possibly TRBD1 for D (5 bases). The CDR3 runs to 15 residues. Germline V CDR1 and CDR2: MNHNS, SASEGT. Between the trimmed V and J ends, which lost 1 base and 3 bases, there was a span of 10 bases. CDR3 sequence: CASSEEGASNQPQHF. CDR3 DNA sequence: TGTGCCAGCAGTGAAGAAGGGGCATCCAATCAGCCCCAGCATTTT.

The V gene is TRBV28, the J gene TRBJ2-2; 14 bases map to TRBD2. This CDR3 spans 19 amino acids. Losses at the gene ends were 8 bases for V and 6 bases for J; bases not matched to a gene: 17. The V gene's germline CDR1 is MDHEN and CDR2 SYDVKM. The CDR3 bases are TGTGCCAGCGGAAAACCCGCGGGGACTAGCGGGAGTGGTGCCGGGGAGCTGTTTTTT. The encoded protein is CASGKPAGTSGSGAGELFF.

The genes are TRBV28 and TRBJ1-2; D perhaps matches TRBD1 (6 bases). The length of the CDR3 is 15 residues. Germline values: CDR1 MDHEN, CDR2 SYDVKM. V was cut by 6 bases and J by 3 bases, with 17 bases left in between. CDR3 residues: CASSTSKQGHYGYTF. The CDR3 coding sequence is TGTGCCAGCAGCACTTCAAAACAGGGACACTATGGCTACACCTTC.

The chain couples TRBV5-1 to TRBJ2-2; D is tentatively TRBD1 or TRBD2 (5 bases each). The V end lost 0 bases, the J end lost 4 bases, and 10 bases lay between the germline ends. The CDR3 is made up of 15 amino acids. Germline V CDR1 and CDR2: SGHRS, YFSETQ. CDR3 coding DNA: TGCGCCAGCAGCTTGGGCAGGGACCTCACCGGGGAGCTGTTTTTT. Protein: CASSLGRDLTGELFF. The complete variable domain, with remaining parts taken from reference TRBV5-1 and TRBJ2-2, reads KAGVTQTPRYLIKTRGQQVTLSCSPISGHRSVSWYQQTPGQGLQFLFEYFSETQRNKGNFPGRFSGRQFSNSRSEMNVSTLELGDSALYLCASSLGRDLTGELFFGEGSRLTVL.

J is TRBJ2-1 and V is TRBV28; no firm D call. The CDR3 is 10 residues long. The germline CDR1 and CDR2 sequences are MDHEN and SYDVKM. Trimming pared 5 bases from V and 6 bases from J, leaving 2 bases between. The CDR3 nucleotides are TGTGCCAGCAGTATCAATGAGCAGTTCTTC. Amino acid sequence: CASSINEQFF.

This clone was found a few times. V gene TRBV19 combines with J gene TRBJ1-2, with D perhaps matching TRBD1 (6 bases). There are 15 residues in the CDR3. Trimming pared 8 bases from V and 6 bases from J, leaving 22 bases between. Germline loops: CDR1 LNHDA, CDR2 SQIVND (reference sequence). The CDR3 sequence is CASGFAGANTHGYTF. Written as DNA, the CDR3 is TGTGCCAGTGGGTTTGCAGGGGCCAATACTCATGGCTACACCTTC.

The chain employs TRBV6-4 and TRBJ2-1; TRBD2 aligns across 13 bases. The CDR3 is 16 amino acids. With 2 bases clipped from V and 9 bases from J, the junction kept 7 bases outside the gene matches. CDR1 and CDR2 (germline): MRHNA, SNTAGT. CDR3 nucleotide sequence: TGTGCCAGCAGTGACACCCGGACTAGCGGGAGTATTGAGCAGTTCTTC. This codes for CASSDTRTSGSIEQFF.

The chain carries TRBV18 and TRBJ2-7; D is possibly TRBD2 (6 bases). In germline, CDR1 is KGHSH, CDR2 LQKENI. The V and J ends lost 6 bases and 5 bases respectively, with 17 bases between them. The CDR3 is 14 amino acids. The DNA of the CDR3 is TGTGCCAGCTCCCCTGATCGGGGGAACAACGAGCAGTACTTC. It encodes CASSPDRGNNEQYF.

V is TRBV10-3 and J is TRBJ2-2, with 9 bases matching TRBD1. Trimming removed 8 bases from V and 6 bases from J; junction bases left unmatched: 13. The CDR3 spans 16 residues. The germline CDR1 and CDR2 sequences are ENHRY and SYGVKD. CDR3 sequence: CAIGAWGQGTPGELFF. CDR3 sequence (DNA): TGTGCCATCGGGGCTTGGGGACAGGGAACCCCCGGGGAGCTGTTTTTT.

CDR3 coding DNA: TGTGCCAGCAGTGAGAGACGGGGGAAGTGGGAGACCCAGTACTTC. Its translation is CASSERRGKWETQYF. The rearrangement links TRBV9 to TRBJ2-5; D may be TRBD2 (6 bases). V lost 5 bases to trimming and J lost 5 bases, with 19 bases between them. In germline, CDR1 is SGDLS, CDR2 YYNGEE. CDR3 length equals 15 residues.

V usage is TRBV6-1 and J usage is TRBJ1-1; a possible D gene is TRBD1 (5 bases). The CDR3 runs to 14 residues. Germline V gives CDR1 MNHNS, CDR2 SASEGT. The ends were cut back, 6 bases at V and 5 bases at J, with 16 bases in the middle. CDR3 amino acids: CASSFRVGRTEAFF. The CDR3 DNA sequence: TGTGCCAGCAGCTTCAGGGTTGGGAGGACTGAAGCTTTCTTT.

The V call is TRBV6-1, the J call TRBJ2-7; possibly TRBD1 for D (5 bases). Per the germline V gene, CDR1 is MNHNS and CDR2 is SASEGT. V lost 3 bases to trimming and J lost 2 bases, with 14 bases between them. The CDR3 contains 15 residues. In nucleotides, the CDR3 is TGTGCCAGCAGTGAGTTTCGGACACCCCCCTACGAGCAGTACTTC. This sequence encodes CASSEFRTPPYEQYF.

This clone was recorded only once. The V call is TRBV6-1, the J call TRBJ2-2; TRBD2 matches 7 bases. Per the germline V gene, CDR1 is MNHNS and CDR2 is SASEGT. Trimming took 2 bases from V and 7 from J; bases not matched to a gene: 4. This CDR3 is built from 14 residues. CDR3 protein: CASSERTSIGELFF. In DNA, the CDR3 is TGTGCCAGCAGTGAAAGGACTAGTATCGGGGAGCTGTTTTTT.

The rearrangement uses TRBV11-2 and TRBJ2-5; a weak D match, TRBD2 (7 bases). V lost 1 base to trimming and J lost 6 bases, with 9 bases between them. The CDR3 has 13 amino acids. The germline gives CDR1 SGHAT, CDR2 FQNNGV. In DNA, the CDR3 is TGTGCCAGCAGCTTAGCGGGGGGCAAGACCCAGTACTTC. Its protein product is CASSLAGGKTQYF.

The CDR3 sequence: CASSQEQPDFFANTRRTGELFF. CDR3 sequence (DNA): TGTGCCAGCAGCCAAGAGCAGCCAGATTTTTTCGCGAACACCAGAAGGACCGGGGAGCTGTTTTTT. The V gene is TRBV14, the J gene TRBJ2-2; D gene unclear. Germline-derived CDR1 and CDR2 are SGHDN and FVKESK. The germline V and J ends were trimmed by 0 bases and 5 bases, with 31 bases remaining between them. The CDR3 runs to 22 residues.

This chain's CDR3 is CASSVGLSLLAGEQYF. As DNA, the CDR3 is TGTGCCAGCAGCGTAGGCCTATCCCTACTGGCGGGCGAGCAGTACTTC. The chain couples TRBV9 to TRBJ2-7, with D possibly being TRBD2 (5 bases). CDR1 and CDR2 (germline): SGDLS, YYNGEE. The CDR3 runs 16 residues. The V and J ends lost 0 bases and 6 bases respectively, with 19 bases between them.

The V call is TRBV5-6, the J call TRBJ2-3; D might be TRBD1 or TRBD2, each matching 5 bases. Germline CDR1 is SGHDT and CDR2 is YYEEEE. The CDR3 runs 13 residues. V gave up 3 bases and J gave up 6 bases, with 11 bases separating them. CDR3 DNA sequence: TGTGCCAGCAGCTCCGGGGCTAGTGATACGCAGTATTTT. This encodes CASSSGASDTQYF.

The chain carries TRBV28 and TRBJ2-1; 8 nucleotides line up with TRBD2. Germline CDR1 and CDR2: MDHEN and SYDVKM. The CDR3 runs to 12 residues. Trimming at V came to 11 bases and at J to 3 bases, leaving 3 bases not matched to a gene. This CDR3 reads CAVSGSYNEQFF. In DNA form, the CDR3 reads TGTGCCGTAAGCGGGAGCTACAATGAGCAGTTCTTC.

The rearrangement joins TRBV6-6 to TRBJ1-5; possibly TRBD1 for D (5 bases). Germline CDR1 MNHNY, CDR2 SVGAGI (reference sequence). V shed 6 bases and J shed 3 bases, with 6 bases lying between them. CDR3 size: 12 residues. The CDR3: CASRGPNQPQHF. The CDR3 DNA follows: TGTGCCAGCAGGGGGCCCAATCAGCCCCAGCATTTT.

The chain recombines TRBV5-1 with TRBJ2-1, with TRBD2 matching 11 bases. Germline V gene lookup returns CDR1 SGHRS and CDR2 YFSETQ. The CDR3 contains 13 residues. After removal of 3 bases from V and 10 bases from J, the junction contained 3 bases not matched to a gene. In DNA, the CDR3 is TGCGCCAGCAGCTCCGGACTAGCGGGCGAGCAGTTCTTC. Translating gives CASSSGLAGEQFF.

The V gene is TRBV6-5, the J gene TRBJ2-7; 7 bases line up with TRBD2. Germline V gene data show CDR1 as MNHEY and CDR2 as SVGAGI. The trim removed 2 bases at V and 4 bases at J, leaving 5 bases unmatched. The CDR3 loop spans 14 amino acids. In DNA form, the CDR3 reads TGTGCCAGCAGTTACGCGGGGGATGAATACGAGCAGTACTTC. Protein: CASSYAGDEYEQYF.

This chain joins TRBV5-1 and TRBJ2-7; 7 bases are a match to TRBD2. This CDR3 comprises 15 residues. V shed 0 bases, J shed 5 bases, and the junction held 8 bases outside the gene matches. CDR1 SGHRS and CDR2 YFSETQ come from the germline V gene. The CDR3 nucleotides read TGCGCCAGCAGCTTGGAGTCTAGCGGAGTCCACGAGCAGTACTTC. Encoded protein: CASSLESSGVHEQYF.

The chain has TRBV14 and TRBJ2-1, with 11 bases that match TRBD2. V was pared by 1 base and J by 6 bases, with 8 bases of the junction left unmatched. The CDR3 runs to 17 residues. Germline CDR1 and CDR2: SGHDN and FVKESK. This chain's CDR3 is CASSQAPFSGRANEQFF. The CDR3 region has the DNA TGTGCCAGCAGCCAAGCCCCATTTAGCGGGAGGGCCAATGAGCAGTTCTTC. Supplemented by reference TRBV14 and TRBJ2-1, the full variable domain reads EAGVTQFPSHSVIEKGQTVTLRCDPISGHDNLYWYRRVMGKEIKFLLHFVKESKQDESGMPNNRFLAERTGGTYSTLKVQPAELEDSGVYFCASSQAPFSGRANEQFFGPGTRLTVL.

The CDR3 reads CASSTVGAGAFF. The CDR3 nucleotides read TGTGCCAGCAGCACAGTGGGGGCGGGAGCTTTCTTT. The V and J genes are TRBV9 and TRBJ1-1; D is possibly TRBD1 (6 bases). CDR3 size: 12 residues. Trimming left V 4 bases short and J 10 bases short, with 14 bases between. CDR1 SGDLS and CDR2 YYNGEE come from the germline V gene. The full variable domain, with the rest looked up from reference TRBV9 and TRBJ1-1, is DSGVTQTPKHLITATGQRVTLRCSPRSGDLSVYWYQQSLDQGLQFLIQYYNGEERAKGNILERFSAQQFPDLHSELNLSSLELGDSALYFCASSTVGAGAFFGQGTRLTVV.

This chain joins TRBV6-1 and TRBJ2-3, with D perhaps TRBD1 (6 bases). This CDR3 comprises 18 residues. V was trimmed by 1 base and J by 3 bases, leaving 20 bases between them. The germline V gene has CDR1 MNHNS and CDR2 SASEGT. The DNA of the CDR3 is TGTGCCAGCAGTGAAGAGGGGACCTGGGGGCTCACGACAGATACGCAGTATTTT. Translating it yields CASSEEGTWGLTTDTQYF.

The genes are TRBV7-3 and TRBJ2-6; D uncertain. Germline V gene lookup returns CDR1 SGHTA and CDR2 FQGTGA. The V and J ends lost 0 bases and 2 bases respectively, with 11 bases between them. There are 17 residues in the CDR3. The CDR3 loop reads CASSLTQEIPGANVLTF. DNA of the CDR3: TGTGCCAGCAGCTTAACCCAAGAAATACCTGGGGCCAACGTCCTGACTTTC.

The gene calls are TRBV19 and TRBJ1-5; 7 bases fit TRBD1. The V gene end was trimmed by 2 bases and the J gene end by 2 bases; junction bases not matched to a gene: 6. The CDR3 runs 16 residues. Germline V gene lookup returns CDR1 LNHDA and CDR2 SQIVND (reference sequence). CDR3 amino acids: CASSIRQGWGNQPQHF. The CDR3 DNA sequence: TGTGCCAGTAGTATACGACAGGGATGGGGCAATCAGCCCCAGCATTTT.

The genes are TRBV27 and TRBJ1-2, with TRBD1 as a possible D gene (6 bases). CDR1 is MNHEY and CDR2 is SMNVEV in the germline V gene (reference sequence). The CDR3 totals 16 residues. The V and J ends lost 5 bases and 2 bases respectively, with 18 bases between them. CDR3 DNA: TGTGCCAGCAGTATACCCGGGACACCGGTGAACTATGGCTACACCTTC. Its protein is CASSIPGTPVNYGYTF.